This T cell receptor beta chain was documented in a study of Ad26.COV2.S vaccination and SARS-CoV-2 variants. Treatment in this sample: 19 received Ad26.COV2.S at low or high dose, single or two shots; five or six received placebo; per-sample allocation not given. Specimens were obtained on day 63 following the first vaccine or placebo injection. Clones were read by immunoSEQ multiplex PCR, and TCRdb kept only the in-frame ones, dropping some. The sample has some 250,000 clones, roughly 90% seen once. This CDR3 spans 12 amino acids. V was clipped by 0 bases and J by 3 bases, with 6 bases between them. Germline V gene lookup returns CDR1 GTSNPN and CDR2 SVGIG (reference sequence). This clone was counted only a few times.

This TCR was sampled from a person aged 18 to 65 who received the Ad26.COV2.S COVID-19 vaccine or a placebo. The material sequenced was peripheral blood, taken in a trial of Ad26.COV2.S vaccine versus placebo. This chain connects TRBV30 to TRBJ2-7; no definite D call. CDR3: CAWSVVSYEQYF. The CDR3 bases are TGTGCCTGGAGTGTGGTGAGCTACGAGCAGTACTTC.